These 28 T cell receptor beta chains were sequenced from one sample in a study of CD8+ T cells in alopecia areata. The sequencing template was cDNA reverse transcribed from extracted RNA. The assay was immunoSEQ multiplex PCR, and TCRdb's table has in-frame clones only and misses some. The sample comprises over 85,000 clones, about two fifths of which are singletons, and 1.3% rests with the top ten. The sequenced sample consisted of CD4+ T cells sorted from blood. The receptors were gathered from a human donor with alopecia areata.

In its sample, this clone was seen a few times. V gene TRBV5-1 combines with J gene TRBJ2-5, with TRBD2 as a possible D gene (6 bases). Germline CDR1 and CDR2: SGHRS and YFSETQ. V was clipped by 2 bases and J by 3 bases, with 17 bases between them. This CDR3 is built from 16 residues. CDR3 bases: TGCGCCAGCAGCTTATCGGTCGGTAGCGGAGAAGAGACCCAGTACTTC. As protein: CASSLSVGSGEETQYF.

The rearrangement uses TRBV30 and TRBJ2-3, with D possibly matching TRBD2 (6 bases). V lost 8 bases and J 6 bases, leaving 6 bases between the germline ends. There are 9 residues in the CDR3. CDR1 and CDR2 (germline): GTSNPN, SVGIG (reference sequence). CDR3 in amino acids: CAGGDTQYF. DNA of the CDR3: TGTGCCGGAGGGGATACGCAGTATTTT.

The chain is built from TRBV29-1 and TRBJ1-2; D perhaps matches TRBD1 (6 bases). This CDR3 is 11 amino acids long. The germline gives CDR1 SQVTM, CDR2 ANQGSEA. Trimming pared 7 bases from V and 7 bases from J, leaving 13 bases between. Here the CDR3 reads CSARGGGGYTF. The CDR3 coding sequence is TGCAGCGCCCGCGGAGGGGGTGGCTACACCTTC.

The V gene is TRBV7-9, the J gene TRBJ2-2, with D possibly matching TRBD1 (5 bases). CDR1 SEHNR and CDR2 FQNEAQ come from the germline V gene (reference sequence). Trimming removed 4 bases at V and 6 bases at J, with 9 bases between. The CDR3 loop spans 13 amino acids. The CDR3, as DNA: TGTGCCAGCAGCTCAGGGATTCCCGGGGAGCTGTTTTTT. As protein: CASSSGIPGELFF.

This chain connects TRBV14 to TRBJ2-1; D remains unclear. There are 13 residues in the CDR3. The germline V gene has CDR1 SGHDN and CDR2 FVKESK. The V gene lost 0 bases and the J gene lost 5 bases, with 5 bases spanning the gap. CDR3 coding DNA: TGTGCCAGCAGCCAAGATCTGAACAATGAGCAGTTCTTC. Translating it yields CASSQDLNNEQFF. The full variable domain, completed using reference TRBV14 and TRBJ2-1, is EAGVTQFPSHSVIEKGQTVTLRCDPISGHDNLYWYRRVMGKEIKFLLHFVKESKQDESGMPNNRFLAERTGGTYSTLKVQPAELEDSGVYFCASSQDLNNEQFFGPGTRLTVL.

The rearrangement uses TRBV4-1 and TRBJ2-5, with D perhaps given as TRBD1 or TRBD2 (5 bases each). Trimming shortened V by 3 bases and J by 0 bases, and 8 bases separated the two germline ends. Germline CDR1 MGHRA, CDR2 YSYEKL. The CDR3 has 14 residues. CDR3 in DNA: TGCGCCAGCAGCCATGAGGGGAACCAAGAGACCCAGTACTTC. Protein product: CASSHEGNQETQYF.

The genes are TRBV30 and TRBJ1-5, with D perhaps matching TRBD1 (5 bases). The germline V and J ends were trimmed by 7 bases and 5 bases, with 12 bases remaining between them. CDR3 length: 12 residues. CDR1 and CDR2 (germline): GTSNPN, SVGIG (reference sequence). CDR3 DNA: TGTGCCTTGGGATGGGGCGATCAGCCCCAGCATTTT. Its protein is CALGWGDQPQHF. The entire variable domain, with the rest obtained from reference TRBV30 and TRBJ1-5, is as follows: SQTIHQWPATLVQPVGSPLSLECTVEGTSNPNLYWYRQAAGRGLQLLFYSVGIGQISSEVPQNLSASRPQDRQFILSSKKLLLSDSGFYLCALGWGDQPQHFGDGTRLSIL.

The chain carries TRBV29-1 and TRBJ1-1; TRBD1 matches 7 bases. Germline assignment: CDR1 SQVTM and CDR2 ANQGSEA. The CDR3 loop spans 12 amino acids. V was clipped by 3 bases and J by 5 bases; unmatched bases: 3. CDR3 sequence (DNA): TGCAGCGTTGAGACCAGGGGGACTGAAGCTTTCTTT. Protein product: CSVETRGTEAFF.

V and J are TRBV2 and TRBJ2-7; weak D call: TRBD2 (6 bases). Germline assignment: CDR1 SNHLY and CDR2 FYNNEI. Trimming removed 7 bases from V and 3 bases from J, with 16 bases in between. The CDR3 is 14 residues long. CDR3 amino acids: CASTKGDLGYEQYF. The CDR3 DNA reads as TGTGCCAGCACCAAAGGGGACTTGGGCTACGAGCAGTACTTC.

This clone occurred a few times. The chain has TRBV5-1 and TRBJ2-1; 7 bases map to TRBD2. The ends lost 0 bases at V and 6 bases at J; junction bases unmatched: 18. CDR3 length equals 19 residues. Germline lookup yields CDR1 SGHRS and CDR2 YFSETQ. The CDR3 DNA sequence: TGCGCCAGCAGCTTGGCCGAATCTAGCGGAGAGCCTCCCCTCAATGAGCAGTTCTTC. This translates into CASSLAESSGEPPLNEQFF.

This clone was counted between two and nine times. CDR3 amino acids: CSGMDPYNEQFF. CDR3 DNA: TGCAGCGGGATGGACCCCTACAATGAGCAGTTCTTC. This sequence joins TRBV29-1 and TRBJ2-1; D gene ambiguous. Deletions cut 7 bases from V and 2 bases from J, with 9 bases between. CDR3 length: 12 residues. CDR1 and CDR2 (germline): SQVTM, ANQGSEA.

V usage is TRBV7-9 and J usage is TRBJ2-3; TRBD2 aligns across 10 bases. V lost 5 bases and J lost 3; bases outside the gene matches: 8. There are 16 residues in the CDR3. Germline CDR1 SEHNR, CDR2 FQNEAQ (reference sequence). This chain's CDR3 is CASSLKGTSDTDTQYF. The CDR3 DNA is TGTGCCAGCAGCCTTAAGGGGACTAGCGATACAGATACGCAGTATTTT.

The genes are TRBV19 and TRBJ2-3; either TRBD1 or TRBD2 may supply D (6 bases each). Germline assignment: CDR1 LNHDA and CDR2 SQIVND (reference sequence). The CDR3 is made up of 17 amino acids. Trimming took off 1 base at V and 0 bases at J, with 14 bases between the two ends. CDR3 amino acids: CASSIVWGALSTDTQYF. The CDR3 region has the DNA TGTGCCAGTAGTATAGTCTGGGGGGCGTTAAGCACAGATACGCAGTATTTT.

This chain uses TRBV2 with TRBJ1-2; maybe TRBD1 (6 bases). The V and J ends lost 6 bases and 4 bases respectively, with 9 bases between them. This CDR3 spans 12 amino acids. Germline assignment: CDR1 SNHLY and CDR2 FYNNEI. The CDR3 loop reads CASRRQVYGYTF. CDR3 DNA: TGTGCCAGCAGAAGACAGGTCTATGGCTACACCTTC.

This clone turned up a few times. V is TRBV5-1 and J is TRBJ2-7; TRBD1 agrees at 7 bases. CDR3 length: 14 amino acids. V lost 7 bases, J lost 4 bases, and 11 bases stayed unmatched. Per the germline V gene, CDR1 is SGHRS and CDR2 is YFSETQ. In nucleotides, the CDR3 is TGCGCCAGCGGTCCGAGACAGGGCGATTACGAGCAGTACTTC. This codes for CASGPRQGDYEQYF.

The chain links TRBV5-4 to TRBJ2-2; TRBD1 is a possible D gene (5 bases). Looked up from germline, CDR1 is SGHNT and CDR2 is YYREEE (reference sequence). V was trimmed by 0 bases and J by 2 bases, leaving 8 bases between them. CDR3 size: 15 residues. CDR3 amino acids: CASSLVRANTGELFF. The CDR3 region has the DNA TGTGCCAGCAGCTTGGTCAGGGCTAACACCGGGGAGCTGTTTTTT.

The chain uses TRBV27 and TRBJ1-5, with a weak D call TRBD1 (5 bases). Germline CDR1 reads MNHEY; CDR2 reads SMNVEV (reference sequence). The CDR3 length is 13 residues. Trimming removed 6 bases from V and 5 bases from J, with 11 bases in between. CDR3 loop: CASSQDRDQPQHF. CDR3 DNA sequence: TGTGCCAGCAGCCAAGACAGAGATCAGCCCCAGCATTTT.

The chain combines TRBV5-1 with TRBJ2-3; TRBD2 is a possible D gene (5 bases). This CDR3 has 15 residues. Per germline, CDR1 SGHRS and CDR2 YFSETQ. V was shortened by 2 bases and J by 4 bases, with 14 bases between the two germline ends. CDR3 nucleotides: TGCGCCAGCAGCTTCGAAAGAGGGTTTCCAGATACGCAGTATTTT. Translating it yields CASSFERGFPDTQYF.

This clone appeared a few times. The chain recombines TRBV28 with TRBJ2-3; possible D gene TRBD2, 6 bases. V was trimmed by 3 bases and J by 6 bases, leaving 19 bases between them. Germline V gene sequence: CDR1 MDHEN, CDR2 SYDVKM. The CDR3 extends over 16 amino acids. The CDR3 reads CASSFYPISEGDTQYF. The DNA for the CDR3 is TGTGCCAGCAGTTTTTATCCCATCTCGGAGGGGGATACGCAGTATTTT.

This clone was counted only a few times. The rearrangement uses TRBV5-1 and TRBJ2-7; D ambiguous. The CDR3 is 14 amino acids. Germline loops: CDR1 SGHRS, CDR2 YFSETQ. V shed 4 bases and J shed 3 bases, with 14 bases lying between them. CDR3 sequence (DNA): TGCGCCAGCAGCGTGGACGGAGCTAGCTACGAGCAGTACTTC. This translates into CASSVDGASYEQYF. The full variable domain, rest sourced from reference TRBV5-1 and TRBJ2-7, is KAGVTQTPRYLIKTRGQQVTLSCSPISGHRSVSWYQQTPGQGLQFLFEYFSETQRNKGNFPGRFSGRQFSNSRSEMNVSTLELGDSALYLCASSVDGASYEQYFGPGTRLTVT.

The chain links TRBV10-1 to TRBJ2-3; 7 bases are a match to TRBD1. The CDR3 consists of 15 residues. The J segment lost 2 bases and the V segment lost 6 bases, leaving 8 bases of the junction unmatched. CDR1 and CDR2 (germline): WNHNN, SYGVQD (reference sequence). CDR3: CASRERDRNTDTQYF. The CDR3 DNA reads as TGCGCCAGCAGAGAAAGGGACAGAAACACAGATACGCAGTATTTT.

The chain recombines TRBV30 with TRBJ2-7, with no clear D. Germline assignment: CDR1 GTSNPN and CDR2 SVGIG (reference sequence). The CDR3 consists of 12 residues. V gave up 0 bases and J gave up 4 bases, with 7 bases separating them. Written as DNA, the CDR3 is TGTGCCTGGAGTGTGGCATGGTACGAGCAGTACTTC. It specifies CAWSVAWYEQYF.

The CDR3 nucleotides read TGCAGTGCTAAAAACTTGGTGCAGTTCTTC. It codes for CSAKNLVQFF. The chain is built from TRBV20-1 and TRBJ2-1; D uncertain. Trimming left V 4 bases short and J 12 bases short, with 10 bases between. Germline V lookup: CDR1 DFQATT, CDR2 SNEGSKA (reference sequence). The CDR3 totals 10 residues.

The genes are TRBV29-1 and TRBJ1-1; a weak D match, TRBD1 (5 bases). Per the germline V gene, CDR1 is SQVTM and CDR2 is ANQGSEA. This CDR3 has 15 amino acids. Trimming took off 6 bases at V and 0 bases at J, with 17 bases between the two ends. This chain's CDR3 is CSVARQLGMNTEAFF. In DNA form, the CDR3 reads TGCAGCGTGGCCAGACAGCTCGGCATGAACACTGAAGCTTTCTTT. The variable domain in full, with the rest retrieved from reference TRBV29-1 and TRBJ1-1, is SAVISQKPSRDICQRGTSLTIQCQVDSQVTMMFWYRQQPGQSLTLIATANQGSEATYESGFVIDKFPISRPNLTFSTLTVSNMSPEDSSIYLCSVARQLGMNTEAFFGQGTRLTVV.

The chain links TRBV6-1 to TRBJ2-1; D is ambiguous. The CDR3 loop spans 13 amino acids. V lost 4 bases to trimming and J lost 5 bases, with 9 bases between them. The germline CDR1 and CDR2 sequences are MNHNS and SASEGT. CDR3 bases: TGTGCCAGCAGTGTCGGCAGTAACAATGAGCAGTTCTTC. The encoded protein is CASSVGSNNEQFF.

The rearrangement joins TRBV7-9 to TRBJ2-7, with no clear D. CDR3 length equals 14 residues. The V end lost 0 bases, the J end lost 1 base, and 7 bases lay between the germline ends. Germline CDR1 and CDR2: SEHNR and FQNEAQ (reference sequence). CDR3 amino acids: CASSLAGQSYEQYF. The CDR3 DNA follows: TGTGCCAGCAGCTTAGCCGGGCAGTCCTACGAGCAGTACTTC.

In DNA form, the CDR3 reads TGCGCCAGCAGCCAAGGAGGAATGGTTGGGATAGAGACCCAGTACTTC. It is translated as CASSQGGMVGIETQYF. The chain has TRBV4-1 and TRBJ2-5; D is ambiguous. V was cut by 1 base and J by 4 bases, with 16 bases left in between. The CDR3 is 16 residues long. Looked up from germline, CDR1 is MGHRA and CDR2 is YSYEKL.

The CDR3 reads CSVVHRTGPYEQYF. For the CDR3, the DNA is TGCAGCGTTGTTCATCGCACAGGCCCCTACGAGCAGTACTTC. The J gene is TRBJ2-7, the V gene TRBV29-1, with a weak D call TRBD1 (5 bases). The CDR3 extends over 14 amino acids. Trimming pared 4 bases from V and 2 bases from J, leaving 15 bases between. Germline V gene sequence: CDR1 SQVTM, CDR2 ANQGSEA.